The count of the clone carrying this T cell receptor (beta chain) is one. Germline V lookup: CDR1 SEHNR, CDR2 FQNEAQ (reference sequence). The V gene lost 5 bases and the J gene lost 7 bases, with 9 bases spanning the gap. The CDR3 length is 13 residues. The data belong to a study of cytomegalovirus exposure and HLA in healthy donors. TCRdb keeps only in-frame clones here, not all; method: immunoSEQ multiplex PCR. The data show about 100,000 clones, around 96% seen once. This chain connects TRBV7-9 to TRBJ1-6, with D unresolved. The sequence derives from a woman aged 18-29 years in good health and CMV-seronegative. Sequencing was performed on PBMCs. This CDR3 is CASSLKENSPLHF. CDR3 nucleotides: TGTGCCAGCAGCCTAAAAGAGAATTCACCCCTCCACTTT.